The 27 T cell receptor beta chains below were found in one sample sequenced in a study of T cells in Graves' hyperthyroidism and ophthalmopathy. What was amplified from RNA transcripts were TCR beta CDR3 regions. RT-PCR in the first round (using the HTBI primer set) targeted the TCR CDR3. MiXCR was run by TCRdb on the multiplex PCR reads, yielding one entry per CDR3 protein. The table records 150,000 or so distinct CDR3 sequences, roughly 23% of them present only once. The sequenced sample consisted of blood. The origin of the receptors is a woman in her 50s with Graves' hyperthyroidism that later progressed to Graves' ophthalmopathy.

V and J are TRBV2 and TRBJ1-6; 9 positions match TRBD1. This CDR3 contains 16 residues. Germline assignment: CDR1 SNHLY and CDR2 FYNNEI. V was clipped by 7 bases and J by 14 bases; unmatched bases: 18. The DNA of the CDR3 is TGTGCCAGCATCCCCGGACAGGGGAATCGCCCAGTTTCCCTCCACTTT. This encodes CASIPGQGNRPVSLHF.

This clonotype was detected only once. This rearrangement joins TRBV2 to TRBJ1-2; 8 bases line up with TRBD1. V lost 1 base and J lost 4; bases outside the gene matches: 8. CDR3 length equals 16 residues. Germline V gives CDR1 SNHLY, CDR2 FYNNEI. This chain's CDR3 is CASSEGQGANSYGYTF. The DNA of the CDR3 is TGTGCCAGCAGTGAAGGGCAGGGGGCGAATAGCTATGGCTACACCTTC.

The rearrangement links TRBV2 to TRBJ1-5; D not resolved. Germline assignment: CDR1 SNHLY and CDR2 FYNNEI. V was pared by 2 bases and J by 0 bases, with 8 bases between. The CDR3 spans 15 residues. In DNA, the CDR3 is TGTGCCAGCAGTGAATATAATTATAGCAATCAGCCCCAGCATTTT. Its translation is CASSEYNYSNQPQHF.

The V and J genes are TRBV20-1 and TRBJ1-1, with D uncertain. Germline V gene data show CDR1 as DFQATT and CDR2 as SNEGSKA (reference sequence). CDR3 length equals 12 residues. Between the trimmed V and J ends, which lost 3 bases and 7 bases, there was a span of 12 bases. This CDR3 is CSASGRSDEAFF. The CDR3 DNA follows: TGCAGTGCTAGTGGCAGGTCCGATGAAGCTTTCTTT.

A few counts support this clonotype. The chain joins TRBV12-3 or TRBV12-4 to TRBJ2-5; D is uncertain. This CDR3 is built from 15 residues. Trimming took off 5 bases at V and 3 bases at J, with 16 bases between the two ends. CDR3 residues: CASSPRTKDKETQYF. CDR3 in DNA: TGTGCCAGCAGTCCCCGGACCAAAGATAAAGAGACCCAGTACTTC.

This clonotype occurred many times. DNA for the CDR3: TGCAGTGCTAGAGTAGGACAGGGTGAAAAACTGTTTTTT. Protein sequence: CSARVGQGEKLFF. V gene TRBV20-1 combines with J gene TRBJ1-4; 8 bases map to TRBD1. V lost 1 base and J lost 7; bases outside the gene matches: 2. In germline, CDR1 is DFQATT, CDR2 SNEGSKA (reference sequence). This CDR3 region has 13 residues.

The V call is TRBV7-9, the J call TRBJ1-1, with 8 bases identical to TRBD1. This CDR3 has 12 residues. CDR1 and CDR2 from the germline V gene are SEHNR and FQNEAQ (reference sequence). After removal of 11 bases from V and 2 bases from J, the junction contained 4 bases not matched to a gene. CDR3 DNA: TGTGCCGGGGGACAGGAAAACACTGAAGCTTTCTTT. This encodes CAGGQENTEAFF. The full variable domain, its missing parts supplied by reference TRBV7-9 and TRBJ1-1, is DTGVSQNPRHKITKRGQNVTFRCDPISEHNRLYWYRQTLGQGPEFLTYFQNEAQLEKSRLLSDRFSAERPKGSFSTLEIQRTEQGDSAMYLCAGGQENTEAFFGQGTRLTVV.

This clonotype occurred many times. The chain combines TRBV19 with TRBJ2-1; TRBD2 matches at 13 bases. Trimming cost V 5 bases and J 5 bases; bases outside gene matches: 9. The CDR3 loop spans 17 amino acids. Germline V lookup: CDR1 LNHDA, CDR2 SQIVND (reference sequence). The CDR3 protein is CASSPRTSGSPDNEQFF. DNA of the CDR3: TGTGCCAGTAGTCCCCGGACTAGCGGGAGTCCCGACAATGAGCAGTTCTTC.

In its sample, this clonotype was seen many times. Relative to the germline gene, one junction end is altered; a read error may explain this. The chain is built from TRBV5-1 and TRBJ2-1, with TRBD2 identical over 8 bases. This CDR3 contains 14 residues. CDR1 and CDR2 (germline): SGHRS, YFSETQ. For the CDR3, the DNA is TGTGCCAGCAGTCCCGGGACTAGCTACAATGAGCAGTTCTTC. As protein: CASSPGTSYNEQFF.

In nucleotides, the CDR3 is TGTGCCAGCAGCCAAGACGACAAGGGTGTCACTGAAGCTTTCTTT. This translates into CASSQDDKGVTEAFF. The chain carries TRBV3-1 and TRBJ1-1; D is uncertain. The germline V gene encodes CDR1 LGHDT and CDR2 YNNKEL (reference sequence). V lost 0 bases, J lost 4 bases, and 12 bases lay in between. The CDR3 runs 15 residues.

As for this clonotype: A read error may explain this, as a much larger clone is one base away. The gene calls are TRBV29-1 and TRBJ2-3; 7 bases are a match to TRBD2. The CDR3 extends over 16 amino acids. Germline values: CDR1 SQVTM, CDR2 ANQGSEA. The CDR3 loop is CSVATGRESDTDTRYF. The CDR3 coding sequence is TGCAGCGTTGCTACGGGGAGGGAGTCAGACACAGATACGCGGTATTTT.

This clonotype was found a few times. The V gene is TRBV24-1, the J gene TRBJ2-1; no clear D. CDR1 is KGHDR, CDR2 SFDVKD, per germline. The CDR3 is 11 residues long. Between the trimmed V and J ends, which lost 5 bases and 7 bases, there was a span of 5 bases. CDR3 in DNA: TGTGCCACCAGTGTGCTGAATGAGCAGTTCTTC. It encodes CATSVLNEQFF.

At least ten counts were recorded for this clonotype. The chain joins TRBV7-9 to TRBJ2-5; 8 bases line up with TRBD2. The CDR3 loop spans 17 amino acids. Trimming cost V 5 bases and J 4 bases; bases outside gene matches: 15. Germline V lookup: CDR1 SEHNR, CDR2 FQNEAQ (reference sequence). CDR3 DNA: TGTGCCAGCAGCACCACTGTGGCGGGACTAGAGCTAGAGACCCAGTACTTC. The encoded protein is CASSTTVAGLELETQYF.

The rearrangement uses TRBV20-1 and TRBJ2-5, with 12 bases lining up with TRBD2. The CDR3 is 14 amino acids. V shed 5 bases and J 4 bases; nucleotides not matched to a gene: 5. CDR1 DFQATT and CDR2 SNEGSKA come from the germline V gene (reference sequence). The CDR3 loop is CSAAPSGRGETQYF. Written as DNA, the CDR3 is TGCAGTGCTGCCCCTAGCGGGAGGGGAGAGACCCAGTACTTC.

Points on this clonotype: A much larger clonotype is one base distant, so this may be a read error. The rearrangement joins TRBV28 to TRBJ1-1, with D possibly being TRBD1 (6 bases). From germline, CDR1 is MDHEN and CDR2 SYDVKM. CDR3 length: 14 amino acids. V was pared by 5 bases and J by 12 bases, with 22 bases between. CDR3 nucleotides: TGTGCCAGCAGTACTAGGGGGTTTCGGGCCAGGACTTTCTTT. Amino acid sequence: CASSTRGFRARTFF.

This clonotype was seen repeatedly, ten times or more. The chain recombines TRBV28 with TRBJ1-1; 10 bases match TRBD1. Germline V gene sequence: CDR1 MDHEN, CDR2 SYDVKM. This CDR3 contains 17 residues. V lost 6 bases to trimming and J lost 2 bases; unmatched junction nucleotides: 12. CDR3 protein: CASSHLGQGGLNTEAFF. The CDR3 region has the DNA TGTGCCAGCAGCCACCTCGGACAGGGGGGGTTAAACACTGAAGCTTTCTTT.

This clonotype was recorded many times. This sequence joins TRBV7-3 and TRBJ2-7; 13 bases fit TRBD2. This CDR3 contains 16 residues. The germline CDR1 and CDR2 sequences are SGHTA and FQGTGA. Losses at the gene ends were 8 bases for V and 0 bases for J; bases not matched to a gene: 7. The DNA of the CDR3 is TGTGCCAGCCGCAGGACTAGCGGGAGCCACTCCTACGAGCAGTACTTC. Translation gives CASRRTSGSHSYEQYF. Based on the CDR3 plus reference TRBV7-3 and TRBJ2-7, the full variable domain is GAGVSQTPSNKVTEKGKYVELRCDPISGHTALYWYRQSLGQGPEFLIYFQGTGAADDSGLPNDRFFAVRPEGSVSTLKIQRTERGDSAVYLCASRRTSGSHSYEQYFGPGTRLTVT.

This clonotype was observed at least ten times. V usage is TRBV30 and J usage is TRBJ2-1; a weak D match, TRBD1 (5 bases). V gave up 8 bases and J gave up 2 bases, with 13 bases separating them. Germline V gives CDR1 GTSNPN, CDR2 SVGIG (reference sequence). This CDR3 is 13 amino acids long. As DNA, the CDR3 is TGTGCCGGCCACAGGTCTCCCTACAATGAGCAGTTCTTC. It yields the protein CAGHRSPYNEQFF.

This clonotype was seen repeatedly, ten times or more. The genes are TRBV30 and TRBJ2-2; D is ambiguous. Looked up from germline, CDR1 is GTSNPN and CDR2 is SVGIG (reference sequence). The CDR3 has 15 residues. With 2 bases removed from V and 2 bases from J, the gap between germline ends came to 12 bases. Here the CDR3 DNA reads TGTGCCTGGAGTAAGGTAGCCGCAAACACCGGGGAGCTGTTTTTT. Its protein is CAWSKVAANTGELFF.

There are many counts of this clonotype. The J gene is TRBJ2-2, the V gene TRBV5-1; unclear D gene. V lost 0 bases and J lost 1, with 7 bases in between. This CDR3 contains 15 residues. From germline, CDR1 is SGHRS and CDR2 YFSETQ. CDR3 nucleotides: TGCGCCAGCAGCTTGGCCATGGAGAACACCGGGGAGCTGTTTTTT. Translated, it gives CASSLAMENTGELFF.

The V gene is TRBV28, the J gene TRBJ2-1; TRBD2 agrees at 7 bases. Germline values: CDR1 MDHEN, CDR2 SYDVKM. Trimming cost V 2 bases and J 5 bases; bases outside gene matches: 3. This CDR3 has 14 amino acids. CDR3 coding DNA: TGTGCCAGCAGTTTAACAGCGGGGAACAATGAGCAGTTCTTC. This encodes CASSLTAGNNEQFF. Based on the CDR3 plus reference TRBV28 and TRBJ2-1, the full variable domain is DVKVTQSSRYLVKRTGEKVFLECVQDMDHENMFWYRQDPGLGLRLIYFSYDVKMKEKGDIPEGYSVSREKKERFSLILESASTNQTSMYLCASSLTAGNNEQFFGPGTRLTVL.

This rearrangement joins TRBV5-1 to TRBJ2-3; D is possibly TRBD1 (5 bases). The CDR3 has 14 residues. Per the germline V gene, CDR1 is SGHRS and CDR2 is YFSETQ. Trimming shortened V by 5 bases and J by 3 bases, and 13 bases separated the two germline ends. This CDR3 reads CASSYQGQTDTQYF. The CDR3 DNA reads TGCGCCAGCAGTTATCAGGGCCAGACAGATACGCAGTATTTT.

Many counts were recorded for this clonotype. This chain connects TRBV10-3 to TRBJ1-1; 11 nucleotides agree with TRBD1. The trim removed 3 bases at V and 6 bases at J, leaving 6 bases unmatched. The germline V gene has CDR1 ENHRY and CDR2 SYGVKD. The CDR3 totals 15 residues. The CDR3 DNA is TGTGCCATCAGTGAACAAGCGGGACAGGGGGCTGAAGCTTTCTTT. Its protein is CAISEQAGQGAEAFF.

The table lists this clonotype with a few counts. The chain links TRBV7-9 to TRBJ2-1, with 10 bases that match TRBD2. CDR1 and CDR2 from the germline V gene are SEHNR and FQNEAQ (reference sequence). The CDR3 spans 15 residues. V dropped 1 base and J dropped 12; count of bases not matched to a gene: 9. The CDR3 DNA reads as TGTGCCAGCAGCTTAGATGGGACTAGCGCCACTCGGCAGTTCTTC. Its protein is CASSLDGTSATRQFF.

There are many counts of this clonotype. CDR3 bases: TGCAGCCTCACAAAGGGGTGGGACAACAGAGAGACCCAGTACTTC. Encoded protein: CSLTKGWDNRETQYF. This chain uses TRBV29-1 with TRBJ2-5, with D possibly TRBD1 on 6 matching bases. Germline values: CDR1 SQVTM, CDR2 ANQGSEA. V was cut by 8 bases and J by 4 bases, with 23 bases left in between. The CDR3 runs to 15 residues.

This clonotype was observed many times. The CDR3 spells CASLGGTGYSYEQYF. The DNA of the CDR3 is TGTGCCAGCCTGGGGGGCACAGGCTACTCCTACGAGCAGTACTTC. V is TRBV28 and J is TRBJ2-7; D may match TRBD1 or TRBD2 (6 bases each). CDR3 length: 15 amino acids. From germline, CDR1 is MDHEN and CDR2 SYDVKM. The V end was cut by 8 bases, the J end by 0 bases, with 17 bases between.

In this sample, this clonotype turned up many times. The J gene is TRBJ1-1, the V gene TRBV5-1; D is perhaps TRBD1 (6 bases). Germline V gives CDR1 SGHRS, CDR2 YFSETQ. The CDR3 consists of 15 residues. Deletions cut 1 base from V and 3 bases from J, with 13 bases between. The CDR3 DNA reads as TGCGCCAGCAGCTTGTTCCGGGGGCGCGACACTGAAGCTTTCTTT. Amino acid sequence: CASSLFRGRDTEAFF. Combining the CDR3 with reference TRBV5-1 and TRBJ1-1 gives the whole variable domain KAGVTQTPRYLIKTRGQQVTLSCSPISGHRSVSWYQQTPGQGLQFLFEYFSETQRNKGNFPGRFSGRQFSNSRSEMNVSTLELGDSALYLCASSLFRGRDTEAFFGQGTRLTVV.